These T cell receptor beta chains were read from a single sample in a study of shared clonotypes between healthy human individuals. This table comes from immunoSEQ multiplex PCR, and its TCRdb copy is limited to in-frame clones, with some not included. The sample gives roughly 2 million clones, 95% of which show up once; under 0.15% is in the top ten. Sequenced: naive CD4+ T cells sorted from blood. All receptors derive from a man younger than 30 in good health. Both conserved end residues are part of each CDR3. The order of the fields is V gene, J gene, D gene, clone size, CDR3 protein, CDR3 DNA. A D gene is named only where the DNA matches it firmly. Size is omitted from some rows. Given values are once, few, many or a class for expanded clones.

TRBV7-2	TRBJ2-2	-	-	CASSLGPTGNTGELFF	TGTGCCAGCAGCTTAGGGCCCACGGGGAACACCGGGGAGCTGTTTTTT
TRBV5-1	TRBJ2-6	-	-	CASSLVRSGANVLTF	TGCGCCAGCAGCTTGGTACGCTCTGGGGCCAACGTCCTGACTTTC
TRBV11-3	TRBJ2-2	-	-	CASSLEIIGVRTGELFF	TGTGCCAGCAGCTTAGAAATCATAGGGGTGAGGACCGGGGAGCTGTTTTTT
TRBV7-9	TRBJ2-5	-	-	CASSLVIAVQETQYF	TGTGCCAGCAGCTTAGTGATAGCGGTCCAAGAGACCCAGTACTTC
TRBV15	TRBJ2-1	TRBD2	once	CATSRLAATNEQFF	TGTGCCACCAGCAGACTAGCGGCGACCAATGAGCAGTTCTTC
TRBV27	TRBJ2-7	-	-	CASSYADPYEQYF	TGTGCCAGCAGTTACGCCGACCCCTACGAGCAGTACTTC
TRBV6-6	TRBJ1-6	TRBD1	many	CASNSDRVDSPLHF	TGTGCCAGCAACTCAGACAGGGTTGATTCACCCCTCCACTTT
TRBV9	TRBJ1-1	-	-	CASSPYRIQGPTEAFF	TGTGCCAGCAGCCCTTATCGGATTCAGGGGCCCACTGAAGCTTTCTTT
TRBV19	TRBJ2-1	-	-	CASSTAWSSNEQFF	TGTGCCAGTAGTACCGCATGGAGTTCAAATGAGCAGTTCTTC
TRBV6-6	TRBJ2-5	-	-	CASSYSPETQYF	TGTGCCAGCAGTTACTCTCCGGAGACCCAGTACTTC
TRBV10-1	TRBJ1-1	-	-	CASSDFTGTTEAFF	TGCGCCAGCAGTGACTTTACAGGGACCACTGAAGCTTTCTTT
TRBV6-1	TRBJ1-1	-	-	CASSESGRTEAFF	TGTGCCAGCAGTGAGTCGGGCCGCACTGAAGCTTTCTTT
TRBV7-8	TRBJ2-3	-	-	CASSLAGWSTDTQYF	TGTGCCAGCAGCTTGGCGGGGTGGAGCACAGATACGCAGTATTTT